This T cell receptor beta chain was sequenced for a study of T cell responses to AZD1222 COVID-19 vaccine. The V gene's germline CDR1 is MNHEY and CDR2 SVGAGI. V lost 2 bases and J 4 bases, leaving 18 bases between the germline ends. The CDR3 loop spans 16 amino acids. The repertoire was sequenced with immunoSEQ multiplex PCR; TCRdb's copy has only in-frame clones and lacks some. The sample contains about 150,000 clones, about 92% of which appear only once. The clonotype comes from an adult who received the AZD1222 COVID-19 vaccine. The rearrangement uses TRBV6-5 and TRBJ2-7; D possibly corresponds to TRBD2 (6 bases). This material consisted of peripheral blood, taken 28 days after the second AZD1222 dose. CDR3 sequence (DNA): TGTGCCAGCAGTTACAATCGGTTGGCTAGCGAGTACGAGCAGTACTTC. This codes for CASSYNRLASEYEQYF.